Presented here are 10 T cell receptor beta chains from one specimen sequenced in a study of CD8+ T cells in alopecia areata. Sequencing used cDNA as its template, made by extracting RNA and reverse transcribing it. Using immunoSEQ multiplex PCR, the repertoire was profiled, and TCRdb retains in-frame clones only, with some absent. The sample consists of roughly 220,000 clones, approximately 72% of them appearing once. Specified treatment: oral pan-JAK inhibitor, 5-10 mg twice daily. This specimen was CD4+ T cells sorted from blood, taken at week 44, from a patient treated with tofacitinib. The source of these receptors is a human donor with alopecia areata.

The chain joins TRBV7-3 to TRBJ2-5, with 7 bases fitting TRBD2. J lost 4 bases, V lost 5 bases, and 4 bases had no gene match. The V gene's germline CDR1 is SGHTA and CDR2 FQGTGA. The CDR3 runs 13 residues. For the CDR3, the DNA is TGTGCCAGCAGCCGGGGGGATCGAGAGACCCAGTACTTC. It is translated as CASSRGDRETQYF.

This clone has just a few counts. The V gene is TRBV2, the J gene TRBJ2-2; TRBD1 aligns across 8 bases. This CDR3 comprises 12 residues. With V trimmed by 7 bases and J by 16 bases, 11 bases remained unmatched. Germline-derived CDR1 and CDR2 are SNHLY and FYNNEI. CDR3 nucleotides: TGTGCCAGCACCAAAGACAGGGGAGATAGGTTTTTT. This encodes CASTKDRGDRFF.

V is TRBV11-2 and J is TRBJ1-6; D not resolved. V lost 2 bases and J lost 5, with 13 bases in between. CDR3 length: 16 residues. Germline CDR1 SGHAT, CDR2 FQNNGV. The CDR3 DNA follows: TGTGCCAGCAGCTTAAATGGGAGGCTCGATAATTCACCCCTCCACTTT. It codes for CASSLNGRLDNSPLHF.

The chain has TRBV2 and TRBJ2-7; D is undetermined. Germline CDR1 and CDR2: SNHLY and FYNNEI. The CDR3 covers 11 residues. The V end was cut by 6 bases, the J end by 3 bases, with 6 bases between. The CDR3 here is CASSPLYEQYF. CDR3 bases: TGTGCCAGCAGCCCCCTCTACGAGCAGTACTTC.

The chain has TRBV5-1 and TRBJ1-2; D perhaps matches TRBD1 (5 bases). The V and J ends lost 0 bases and 7 bases respectively, with 10 bases between them. The CDR3 contains 13 residues. Germline V gene lookup returns CDR1 SGHRS and CDR2 YFSETQ. CDR3 in DNA: TGCGCCAGCAGCTTGGAGTCAGGGAGTGGCTACACCTTC. Amino acids: CASSLESGSGYTF.

The chain uses TRBV29-1 and TRBJ2-3; D may correspond to TRBD1 or TRBD2 (5 bases each). Looked up from germline, CDR1 is SQVTM and CDR2 is ANQGSEA. The ends were cut back, 3 bases at V and 5 bases at J, with 6 bases in the middle. There are 11 residues in the CDR3. CDR3 sequence (DNA): TGCAGCGTTGATGGGGGAGATACGCAGTATTTT. This translates into CSVDGGDTQYF.

CDR3 protein: CSAEAGGRTEAFF. CDR3 nucleotide sequence: TGCAGCGCCGAGGCAGGGGGGAGGACTGAAGCTTTCTTT. J is TRBJ1-1 and V is TRBV29-1; 7 nucleotides match TRBD1. The junction had 10 bases not matched to a gene; V was cut back by 7 bases and J by 5 bases. The CDR3 has 13 residues. CDR1 is SQVTM, CDR2 ANQGSEA, per germline.

The CDR3 sequence: CASSSRTSGTYNEQFF. The CDR3 DNA is TGTGCCAGCAGCTCACGGACTAGCGGCACCTACAATGAGCAGTTCTTC. This chain connects TRBV5-6 to TRBJ2-1, with 10 bases that match TRBD2. The CDR3 is made up of 16 amino acids. CDR1 is SGHDT and CDR2 is YYEEEE in the germline V gene. Trimming at V came to 3 bases and at J to 2 bases, leaving 5 bases not matched to a gene.

J is TRBJ1-5 and V is TRBV7-7, with unresolved D. Germline loops: CDR1 SSHAT, CDR2 FNYEAQ (reference sequence). CDR3 length: 13 residues. V gave up 5 bases and J gave up 6 bases, with 11 bases separating them. The CDR3 sequence is CASSRGRGQPQHF. The CDR3 DNA sequence: TGTGCCAGCAGCCGAGGGCGAGGTCAGCCCCAGCATTTT.

This rearrangement joins TRBV4-2 to TRBJ1-6; unclear D gene. This CDR3 is built from 14 residues. V was clipped by 4 bases and J by 8 bases, with 12 bases between them. From germline, CDR1 is LGHNA and CDR2 YNFKEQ. The CDR3 coding sequence is TGTGCCAGCAGCCCAACGACCGGGGATTCACCCCTCCACTTT. Its protein is CASSPTTGDSPLHF.